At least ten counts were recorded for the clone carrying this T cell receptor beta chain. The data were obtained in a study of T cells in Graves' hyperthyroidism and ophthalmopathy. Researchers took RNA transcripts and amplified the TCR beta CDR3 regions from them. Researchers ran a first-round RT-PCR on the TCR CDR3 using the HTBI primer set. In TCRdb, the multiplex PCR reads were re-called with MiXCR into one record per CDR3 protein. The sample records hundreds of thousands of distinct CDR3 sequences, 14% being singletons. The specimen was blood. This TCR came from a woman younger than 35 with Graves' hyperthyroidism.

DNA of the CDR3: TGTGCCAGCAGCTCTCTGATCACAGGGAACTATGGCTACACCTTC. Residues: CASSSLITGNYGYTF. J is TRBJ1-2 and V is TRBV5-6; a weak D match, TRBD1 (6 bases). The CDR3 runs 15 residues. Deletions cut 3 bases from V and 2 bases from J, with 14 bases between. CDR1 is SGHDT, CDR2 YYEEEE, per germline. The full variable domain, completed using reference TRBV5-6 and TRBJ1-2, is DAGVTQSPTHLIKTRGQQVTLRCSPKSGHDTVSWYQQALGQGPQFIFQYYEEEERQRGNFPDRFSGHQFPNYSSELNVNALLLGDSALYLCASSSLITGNYGYTFGSGTRLTVV.